This TCR beta chain was observed in a study of beta chain features in type 1 diabetes. Study at large: The patients were much like the healthy donors in age, gender and cell yields. Findings of the study overall: More deletions and fewer insertions at VDJ junctions were seen in type 1 diabetes patients. Possibly, sequencing cDNA over-represented cells that had high TCR expression levels. Moderately but significantly shorter TCRB CDR3s were found in Type 1 diabetes patients in all four CD4+ subsets.

As to this clone: Its antigen is unidentified.

V was pared by 6 bases and J by 2 bases, with 16 bases between. Germline CDR1 is SNHLY and CDR2 is FYNNEI. The CDR3 consists of 16 residues. The investigators reverse transcribed all of the isolated RNA, so they sequenced expressed TCRB transcripts. Using immunoSEQ multiplex PCR, the repertoire was profiled, and TCRdb retains in-frame clones only, with some absent. The top ten clones hold more than 3% of a sample with 200,000 to 250,000 clones, less than 35% of them seen once. This chain connects TRBV2 to TRBJ2-2; D possibly corresponds to TRBD1 (6 bases). The TCR originated in a man aged 25 to 40 in good health. Sequenced sample: central memory CD4+ T cells from blood. In DNA form, the CDR3 reads TGTGCCAGCAGCATATCCACAGGGTCAAACACCGGGGAGCTGTTTTTT. Its translation is CASSISTGSNTGELFF. Full variable domain (rest looked up from reference TRBV2 and TRBJ2-2): EPEVTQTPSHQVTQMGQEVILRCVPISNHLYFYWYRQILGQKVEFLVSFYNNEISEKSEIFDDQFSVERPDGSNFTLKIRSTKLEDSAMYFCASSISTGSNTGELFFGEGSRLTVL.